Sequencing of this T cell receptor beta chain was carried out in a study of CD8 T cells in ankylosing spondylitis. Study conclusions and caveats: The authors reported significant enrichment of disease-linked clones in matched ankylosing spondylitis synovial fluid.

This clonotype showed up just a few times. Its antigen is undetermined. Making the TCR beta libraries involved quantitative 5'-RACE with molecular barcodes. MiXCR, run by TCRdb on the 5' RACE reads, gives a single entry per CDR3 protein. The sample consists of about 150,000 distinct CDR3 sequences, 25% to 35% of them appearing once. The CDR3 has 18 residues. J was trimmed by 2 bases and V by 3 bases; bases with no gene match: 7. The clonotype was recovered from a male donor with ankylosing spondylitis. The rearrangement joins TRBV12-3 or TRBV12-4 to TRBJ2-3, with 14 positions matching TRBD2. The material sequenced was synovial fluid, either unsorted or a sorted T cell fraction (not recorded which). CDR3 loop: CASSLTGTSGGTTDTQYF. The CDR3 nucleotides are TGTGCCAGCAGTTTGACCGGGACTAGCGGGGGAACCACAGATACGCAGTATTTT.